This T cell receptor beta chain was profiled in a study of cytomegalovirus exposure and HLA in healthy donors. Sequencing used immunoSEQ multiplex PCR; TCRdb keeps in-frame clones, though not all of them. The sample lists under 250,000 clones, around 86% occurring once. The 120-subject validation cohort, separate from the 666-subject first cohort, included the donors. The germline gives CDR1 MNHEY, CDR2 SMNVEV (reference sequence). The CDR3 is 14 residues long. V lost 3 bases to trimming and J lost 6 bases; unmatched junction nucleotides: 5. The chain uses TRBV27 and TRBJ2-7; TRBD1 aligns across 10 bases. The sequence was obtained from a woman between 18 and 30 years old in good health and CMV-seropositive. Sequenced: PBMCs. The CDR3 region is CASSFRDRGSEQYF. DNA for the CDR3: TGTGCCAGCAGTTTTCGGGACAGGGGATCCGAGCAGTACTTC.